The T cell receptor (beta chain) under discussion was sequenced for a study of OX40 agonist ivuxolimab in advanced cancers. The germline V gene encodes CDR1 SGHTA and CDR2 FQGNSA. Trimming left V 5 bases short and J 4 bases short, with 8 bases between. There are 13 residues in the CDR3. Profiled with immunoSEQ multiplex PCR; TCRdb holds only in-frame clones, not every one. The repertoire holds around 20,000 clones, around three quarters seen once, with around 15% in the top ten. The TCR comes from an adult with an advanced solid tumor such as melanoma, head and neck, liver or kidney cancer. The sequencing used CD4+ or CD8+ T cells sorted from blood, collected in a trial of the OX40 agonist ivuxolimab. The V and J genes are TRBV7-2 and TRBJ1-4, with D unclear. CDR3 sequence reads: CASSPSSNEKLFF. CDR3 DNA: TGTGCCAGCAGCCCATCCAGTAATGAAAAACTGTTTTTT. Full variable domain (rest looked up from reference TRBV7-2 and TRBJ1-4): GAGVSQSPSNKVTEKGKDVELRCDPISGHTALYWYRQSLGQGLEFLIYFQGNSAPDKSGLPSDRFSAERTGGSVSTLTIQRTQQEDSAVYLCASSPSSNEKLFFGSGTQLSVL.